This entry features one T cell receptor beta chain sequence. As originally analysed: Using reference gene primer amplification, nucleated cell counts were estimated. Profiling relied on immunoSEQ multiplex PCR, and the TCRdb table lists in-frame clones only, not all of them. Clonal size and the V and J genes are those of that table, whereas D and trimming came from the DNA. The sample consists of approximately 99,000 clones, about 88% of them appearing once. The entry originates in a study of blood T cell repertoires in COVID-19. Study-level background: Whether acute or convalescent, the COVID-19 samples came from the United States, Italy and Spain. T cells, B-cell-depleted T cells, or PBMCs supplied cDNA or gDNA.

Germline-derived CDR1 and CDR2 are SGHRS and YFSETQ. V shed 4 bases and J 4 bases; nucleotides not matched to a gene: 3. The CDR3 runs to 13 residues. The sequenced material came from peripheral blood. This clonotype was obtained from a human donor in a cohort sampled during active COVID-19. The chain links TRBV5-1 to TRBJ2-3, with 7 bases lining up with TRBD2. The CDR3, as DNA: TGCGCCAGCAGCCGGACTAGTTCAGATACGCAGTATTTT. This codes for CASSRTSSDTQYF.